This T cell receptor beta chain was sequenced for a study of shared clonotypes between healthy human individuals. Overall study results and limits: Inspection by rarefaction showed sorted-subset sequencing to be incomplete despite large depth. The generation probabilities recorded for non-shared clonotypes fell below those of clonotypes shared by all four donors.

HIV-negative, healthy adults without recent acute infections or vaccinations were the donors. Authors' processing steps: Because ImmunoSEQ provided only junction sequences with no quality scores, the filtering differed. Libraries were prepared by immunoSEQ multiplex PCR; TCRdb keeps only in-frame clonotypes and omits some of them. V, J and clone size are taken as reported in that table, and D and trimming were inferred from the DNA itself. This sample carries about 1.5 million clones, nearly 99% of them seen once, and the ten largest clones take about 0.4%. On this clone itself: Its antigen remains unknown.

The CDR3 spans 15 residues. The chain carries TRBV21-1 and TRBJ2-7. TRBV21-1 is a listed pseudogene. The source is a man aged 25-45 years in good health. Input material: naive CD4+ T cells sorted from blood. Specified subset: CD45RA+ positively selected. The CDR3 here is CASREPKQVPSGSYF. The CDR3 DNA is TGTGCCAGCAGAGAACCTAAACAGGTACCCTCGGGGTCGTACTTC.